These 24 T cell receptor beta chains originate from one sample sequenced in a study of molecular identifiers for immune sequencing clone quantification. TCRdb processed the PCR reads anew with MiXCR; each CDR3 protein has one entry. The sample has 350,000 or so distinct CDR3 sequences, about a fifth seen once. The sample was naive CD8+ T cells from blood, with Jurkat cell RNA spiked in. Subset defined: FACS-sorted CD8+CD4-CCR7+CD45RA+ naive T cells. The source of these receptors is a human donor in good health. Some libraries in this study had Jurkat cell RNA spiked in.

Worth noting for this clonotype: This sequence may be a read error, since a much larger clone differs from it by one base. The CDR3 loop reads CSALQGAGQETRYF. CDR3 sequence (DNA): TGCAGTGCTCTTCAGGGCGCAGGGCAAGAGACCCGGTACTTC. J is TRBJ2-5 and V is TRBV20-1; a weak D match, TRBD1 (5 bases). Looked up from germline, CDR1 is DFQATT and CDR2 is SNEGSKA (reference sequence). CDR3 length: 14 residues.

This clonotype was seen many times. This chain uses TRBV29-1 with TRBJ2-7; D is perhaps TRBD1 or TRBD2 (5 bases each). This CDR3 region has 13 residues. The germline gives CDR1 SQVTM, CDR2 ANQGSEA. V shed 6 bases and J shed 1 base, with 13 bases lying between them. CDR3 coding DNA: TGCAGCGTAATTTCGGGACGGTCCTACGAGCAGTACTTC. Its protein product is CSVISGRSYEQYF.

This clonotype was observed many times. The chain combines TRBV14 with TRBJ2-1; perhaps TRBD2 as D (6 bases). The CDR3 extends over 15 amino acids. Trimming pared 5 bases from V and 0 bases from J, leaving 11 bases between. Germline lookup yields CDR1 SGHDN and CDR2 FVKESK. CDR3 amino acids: CASSTRGSSYNEQFF. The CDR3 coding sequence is TGTGCCAGCAGCACACGGGGGAGCTCCTACAATGAGCAGTTCTTC.

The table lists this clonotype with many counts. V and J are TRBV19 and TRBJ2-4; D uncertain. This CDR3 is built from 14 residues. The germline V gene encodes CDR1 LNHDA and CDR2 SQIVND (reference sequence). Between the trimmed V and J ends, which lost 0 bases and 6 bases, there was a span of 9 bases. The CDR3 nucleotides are TGTGCCAGTAGTATAGATCCCTCTGCAAACATTCAGTACTTC. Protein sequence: CASSIDPSANIQYF.

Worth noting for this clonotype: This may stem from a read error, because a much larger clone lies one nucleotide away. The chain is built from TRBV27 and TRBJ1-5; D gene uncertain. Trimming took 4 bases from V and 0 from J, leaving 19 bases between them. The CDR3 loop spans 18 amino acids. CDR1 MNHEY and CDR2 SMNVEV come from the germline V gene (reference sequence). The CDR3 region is CASSSFQCSTYSNQPQHF. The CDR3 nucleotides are TGTGCCAGCAGTTCCTTTCAATGTTCGACCTATAGCAATCAGCCCCAGCATTTT.

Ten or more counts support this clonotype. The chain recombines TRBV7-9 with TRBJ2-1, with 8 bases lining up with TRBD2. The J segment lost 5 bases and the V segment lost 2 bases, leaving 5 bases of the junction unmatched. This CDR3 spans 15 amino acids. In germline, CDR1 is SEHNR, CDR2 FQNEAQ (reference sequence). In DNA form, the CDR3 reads TGTGCCAGCAGCTTATATAGCGGGGCGAACAATGAGCAGTTCTTC. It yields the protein CASSLYSGANNEQFF.

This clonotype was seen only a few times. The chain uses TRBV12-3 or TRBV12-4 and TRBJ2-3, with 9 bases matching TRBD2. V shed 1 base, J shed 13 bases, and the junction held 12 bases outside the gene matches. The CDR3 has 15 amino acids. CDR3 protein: CASSLEASGEEVKYF. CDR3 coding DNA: TGTGCCAGCAGTTTAGAGGCTAGCGGGGAGGAGGTTAAGTATTTT.

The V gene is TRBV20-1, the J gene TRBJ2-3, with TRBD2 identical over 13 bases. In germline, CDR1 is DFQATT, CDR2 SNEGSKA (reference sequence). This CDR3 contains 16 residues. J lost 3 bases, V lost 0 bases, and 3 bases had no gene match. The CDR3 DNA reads TGCAGTGCTAGAGATACGACTAGCGGGAGGACAGATACGCAGTATTTT. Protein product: CSARDTTSGRTDTQYF.

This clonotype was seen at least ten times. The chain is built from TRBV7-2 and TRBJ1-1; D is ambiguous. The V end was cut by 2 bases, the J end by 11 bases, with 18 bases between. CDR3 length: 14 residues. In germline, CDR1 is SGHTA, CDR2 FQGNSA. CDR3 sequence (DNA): TGTGCCAGCAGCTTAAGTCTGGGGAGGAACGAGGCTTTCTTT. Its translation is CASSLSLGRNEAFF.

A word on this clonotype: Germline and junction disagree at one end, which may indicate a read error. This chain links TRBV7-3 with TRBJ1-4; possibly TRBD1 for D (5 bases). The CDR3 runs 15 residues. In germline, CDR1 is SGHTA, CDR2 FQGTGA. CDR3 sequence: CASSPGISENEKPFF. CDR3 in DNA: TGTGCCAGCAGCCCAGGGATAAGCGAAAATGAAAAACCGTTTTTT. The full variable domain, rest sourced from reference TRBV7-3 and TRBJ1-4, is GAGVSQTPSNKVTEKGKYVELRCDPISGHTALYWYRQSLGQGPEFLIYFQGTGAADDSGLPNDRFFAVRPEGSVSTLKIQRTERGDSAVYLCASSPGISENEKPFFGSGTQLSVL.

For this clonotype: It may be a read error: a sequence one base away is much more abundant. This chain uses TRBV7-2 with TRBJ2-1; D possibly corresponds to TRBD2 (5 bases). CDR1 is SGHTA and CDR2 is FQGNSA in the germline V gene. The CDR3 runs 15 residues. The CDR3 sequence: CASSLRSGSYSEQFF. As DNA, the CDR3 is TGTGCCAGCAGCTTAAGGAGCGGCTCCTACAGTGAGCAGTTCTTC.

In DNA form, the CDR3 reads TGTGCCAGCAGTTACTCGTTACGGTGGGACAGGGAAGAGACCCAGTACTTC. Protein sequence: CASSYSLRWDREETQYF. The chain uses TRBV6-2 or TRBV6-3 and TRBJ2-5; 9 bases align to TRBD1. The CDR3 sequence is 17 residues long. V lost 0 bases, J lost 3 bases, and 8 bases stayed unmatched. Germline CDR1 is MNHEY and CDR2 is SVGEGT.

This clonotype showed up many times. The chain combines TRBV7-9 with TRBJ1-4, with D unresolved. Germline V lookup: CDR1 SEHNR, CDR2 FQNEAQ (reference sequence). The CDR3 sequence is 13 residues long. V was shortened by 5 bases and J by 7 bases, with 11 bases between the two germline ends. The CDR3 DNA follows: TGTGCCAGCAGCAAAACGGGTAGTGAAAAACTGTTTTTT. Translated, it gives CASSKTGSEKLFF.

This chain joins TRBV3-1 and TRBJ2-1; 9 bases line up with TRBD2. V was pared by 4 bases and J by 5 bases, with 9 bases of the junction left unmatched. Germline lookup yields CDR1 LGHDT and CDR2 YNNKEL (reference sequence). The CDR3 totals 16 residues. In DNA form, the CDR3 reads TGTGCCAGCAGCCGAGATACTAGCGGGCTGGACAATGAGCAGTTCTTC. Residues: CASSRDTSGLDNEQFF.

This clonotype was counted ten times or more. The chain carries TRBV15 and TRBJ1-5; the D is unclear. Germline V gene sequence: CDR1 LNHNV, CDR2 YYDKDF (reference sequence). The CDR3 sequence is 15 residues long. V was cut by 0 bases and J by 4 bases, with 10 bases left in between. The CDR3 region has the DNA TGTGCCACCAGCAGAGATCTCGGCATGAATCAGCCCCAGCATTTT. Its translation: CATSRDLGMNQPQHF. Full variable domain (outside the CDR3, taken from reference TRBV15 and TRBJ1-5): DAMVIQNPRYQVTQFGKPVTLSCSQTLNHNVMYWYQQKSSQAPKLLFHYYDKDFNNEADTPDNFQSRRPNTSFCFLDIRSPGLGDTAMYLCATSRDLGMNQPQHFGDGTRLSIL.

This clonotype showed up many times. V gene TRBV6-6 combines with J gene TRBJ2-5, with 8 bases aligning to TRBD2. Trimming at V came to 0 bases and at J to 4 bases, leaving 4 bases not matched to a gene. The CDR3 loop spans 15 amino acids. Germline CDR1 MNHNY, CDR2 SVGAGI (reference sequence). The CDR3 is CASSYSTGGLETQYF. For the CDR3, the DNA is TGTGCCAGCAGTTACTCGACGGGAGGGTTAGAGACCCAGTACTTC.

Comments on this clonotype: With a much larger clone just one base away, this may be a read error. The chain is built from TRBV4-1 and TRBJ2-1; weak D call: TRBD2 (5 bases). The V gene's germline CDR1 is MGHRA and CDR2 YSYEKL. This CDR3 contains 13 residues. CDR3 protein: CASSPGLYNEQSF. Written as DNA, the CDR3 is TGCGCCAGCAGCCCCGGACTGTACAATGAGCAGTCCTTC.

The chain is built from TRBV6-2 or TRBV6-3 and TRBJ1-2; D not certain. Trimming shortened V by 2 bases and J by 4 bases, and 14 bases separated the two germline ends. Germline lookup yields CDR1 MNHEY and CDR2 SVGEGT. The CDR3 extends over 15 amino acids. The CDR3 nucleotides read TGTGCCAGCAGTTACGCGCAGCAGTACCCCTATGGCTACACCTTC. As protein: CASSYAQQYPYGYTF.

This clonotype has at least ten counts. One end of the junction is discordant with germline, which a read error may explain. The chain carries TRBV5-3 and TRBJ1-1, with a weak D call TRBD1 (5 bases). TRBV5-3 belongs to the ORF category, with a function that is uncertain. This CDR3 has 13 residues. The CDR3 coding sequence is TGTGCCAGCAGCTTGGAGGGGAGCACTGAAGCTTTCTTT. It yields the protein CASSLEGSTEAFF.

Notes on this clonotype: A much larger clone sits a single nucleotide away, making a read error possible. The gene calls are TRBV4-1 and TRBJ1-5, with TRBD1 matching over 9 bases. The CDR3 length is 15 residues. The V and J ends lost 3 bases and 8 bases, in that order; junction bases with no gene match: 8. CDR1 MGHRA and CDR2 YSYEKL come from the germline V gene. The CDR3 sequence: CASSHRQGVGKPQHF. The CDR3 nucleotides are TGCGCCAGCAGCCACAGACAGGGGGTCGGAAAGCCCCAGCATTTT.

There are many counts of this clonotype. CDR3 sequence (DNA): TGTGCCAGCAGTTTGAGACAGGGGATGCGTCAGCCCCAGCATTTT. This sequence encodes CASSLRQGMRQPQHF. The J gene is TRBJ1-5, the V gene TRBV12-3 or TRBV12-4; 8 bases line up with TRBD1. The CDR3 has 15 residues. V gave up 3 bases and J gave up 6 bases; unmatched junction bases: 7.

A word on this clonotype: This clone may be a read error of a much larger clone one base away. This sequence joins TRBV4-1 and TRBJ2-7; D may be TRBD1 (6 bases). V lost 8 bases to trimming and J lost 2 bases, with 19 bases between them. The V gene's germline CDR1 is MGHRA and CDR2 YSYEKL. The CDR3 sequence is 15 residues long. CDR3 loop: CASGRSQGGPYEQYF. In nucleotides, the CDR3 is TGCGCCAGCGGTCGCAGTCAAGGGGGACCCTACGAGCAGTACTTC.

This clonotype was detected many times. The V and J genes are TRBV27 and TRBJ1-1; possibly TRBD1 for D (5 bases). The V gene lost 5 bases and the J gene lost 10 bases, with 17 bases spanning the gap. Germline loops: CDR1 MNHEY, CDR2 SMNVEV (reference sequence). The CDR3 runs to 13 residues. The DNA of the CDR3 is TGTGCCAGCAGTGCCCAGGGTTCGTCCGTAGCTTTCTTT. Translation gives CASSAQGSSVAFF.

CDR3 residues: CASSLFLRTQETQYF. The DNA of the CDR3 is TGTGCCAGCAGCTTATTCCTGCGGACACAAGAGACCCAGTACTTC. The V gene is TRBV7-9, the J gene TRBJ2-5; maybe TRBD1 (5 bases). This CDR3 region has 15 residues. Per the germline V gene, CDR1 is SEHNR and CDR2 is FQNEAQ (reference sequence). The V and J ends lost 2 bases and 2 bases respectively, with 12 bases between them.